This T cell receptor delta chain originates from a study of human gamma delta and Vdelta1 T cells. Broader study findings: Delta One T cells were reportedly polyclonal and broadly cytotoxic against acute myeloid leukemia.

TCRdb reprocessed the PCR reads using CATT. The top ten clones hold approximately 1.6% of a sample with over 10,000 delta-chain clones, almost 50% of them seen once. Germline CDR1 and CDR2: TSWWSYY and QGS. There are 18 residues in the CDR3. V trimming: 0 bases; J trimming: 7 bases; junction bases outside the gene matches: 12. Comments on this clone: Antigen: not known.

The sample comprised Vdelta1 gamma-delta T cells from blood grown in culture (DOT cells). This chain links TRDV1 with TRDJ1; 12 bases match TRDD3. The TCR originated in a human donor in good health. The CDR3 here is CALGELVGAGGYEGKLIF. CDR3 bases: TGTGCTCTTGGGGAACTAGTCGGCGCTGGGGGATACGAGGGTAAACTCATCTTT.